These 7 T cell receptor beta chains share one sample of origin, sequenced in a study of T-cell memory formation after mild COVID-19 (dated by TCRdb to the early 2020s). The library was produced with 5' RACE. Sequencing instrument: Illumina NovaSeq 6000. TCRdb itself trimmed the public reads at Q25 with fastp, ran MiXCR and retained productive beta chains. Identical CDR3 proteins give one entry, which carries the most common genes and DNA. This sample lists hundreds of thousands of distinct CDR3 sequences; 20% were detected once. The biggest ten clones account for under 15% of the sample. The source material was PBMCs or a T cell subset sorted from them (not recorded which). Source of these receptors: an adult woman who had mild COVID-19 (a few samples of this study predate the infection). The sample titles of this study are shuffled in the database, so cell type and time point are left out; the donor was told from shared clones.

A few counts support this clonotype. The rearrangement links TRBV25-1 to TRBJ2-7; D is unclear. V was cut by 3 bases and J by 4 bases, with 10 bases left in between. The CDR3 contains 13 residues. Per germline, CDR1 MGHDK and CDR2 SYGVNS. CDR3 in amino acids: CASSDLGRYEQYF. CDR3 in DNA: TGTGCCAGCAGTGATCTCGGACGGTACGAGCAGTACTTC.

The gene calls are TRBV5-6 and TRBJ2-7; no definite D call. Germline V gene lookup returns CDR1 SGHDT and CDR2 YYEEEE. Trimming left V 2 bases short and J 2 bases short, with 14 bases between. The CDR3 totals 15 residues. This CDR3 is CASSFWDPVTYEQYF. The CDR3 DNA sequence: TGTGCCAGCAGCTTTTGGGATCCCGTAACCTACGAGCAGTACTTC.

This clonotype was picked up a small number of times. V and J are TRBV9 and TRBJ2-1; 8 bases map to TRBD2. Per germline, CDR1 SGDLS and CDR2 YYNGEE. This CDR3 is 16 amino acids long. V lost 1 base, J lost 4 bases, and 7 bases stayed unmatched. For the CDR3, the DNA is TGTGCCAGCAGCGTAACGCGGGAGGAGATATACAATGAGCAGTTCTTC. Translation gives CASSVTREEIYNEQFF.

J is TRBJ2-7 and V is TRBV27; D is possibly TRBD2 (5 bases). From germline, CDR1 is MNHEY and CDR2 SMNVEV (reference sequence). The CDR3 runs to 13 residues. The V end lost 6 bases, the J end lost 2 bases, and 11 bases lay between the germline ends. The CDR3 DNA reads as TGTGCCAGCAGCCGGGGAGCCACCTACGAGCAGTACTTC. It translates to CASSRGATYEQYF.

V usage is TRBV7-9 and J usage is TRBJ1-3, with D unclear. Germline V gene lookup returns CDR1 SEHNR and CDR2 FQNEAQ (reference sequence). The CDR3 sequence is 15 residues long. V was pared by 1 base and J by 0 bases, with 7 bases between. DNA of the CDR3: TGTGCCAGCAGCTTAGATGCCTTCTCTGGAAACACCATATATTTT. It yields the protein CASSLDAFSGNTIYF.

The chain employs TRBV5-5 and TRBJ2-2; TRBD1 aligns across 11 bases. V lost 3 bases, J lost 5 bases, and 6 bases stayed unmatched. The germline V gene has CDR1 SGHKS and CDR2 YYEKEE (reference sequence). CDR3 length: 16 residues. CDR3 coding DNA: TGTGCCAGCAGCTCTTTTGGGACAGGGGGGACCGGGGAGCTGTTTTTT. Protein sequence: CASSSFGTGGTGELFF.

This clonotype was counted a few times. The chain has TRBV12-3 or TRBV12-4 and TRBJ2-2; 13 positions agree with TRBD2. Germline trimming cut 6 bases from V and 5 bases from J; bases unmatched to any gene: 6. This CDR3 spans 16 amino acids. Here the CDR3 DNA reads TGTGCCAGCAGCGGACTAGCGGGAGCTGGAACCGGGGAGCTGTTTTTT. This gives the protein CASSGLAGAGTGELFF.